The 24 T cell receptor beta chains presented below share a single source sample, sequenced in a study of cytomegalovirus exposure and HLA in healthy donors. The PCR had 60 Vbeta and 13 Jbeta primers. Generated by immunoSEQ multiplex PCR, the TCRdb table keeps only in-frame clones and is missing some. In the table there are 120,000 to 150,000 clones, roughly 76% of which are singletons. Sequencing was performed on PBMCs. The receptors shown here come from a female donor in good health and CMV-seronegative.

This clone was picked up many times. J is TRBJ2-1 and V is TRBV7-3; D is undetermined. There are 14 residues in the CDR3. Per germline, CDR1 SGHTA and CDR2 FQGTGA. V was shortened by 4 bases and J by 6 bases, with 13 bases between the two germline ends. The CDR3 DNA sequence: TGTGCCAGCAGCTCCCCCCCCTTCGGCAATGAGCAGTTCTTC. Translation gives CASSSPPFGNEQFF. Variable domain in full (rest from reference TRBV7-3 and TRBJ2-1): GAGVSQTPSNKVTEKGKYVELRCDPISGHTALYWYRQSLGQGPEFLIYFQGTGAADDSGLPNDRFFAVRPEGSVSTLKIQRTERGDSAVYLCASSSPPFGNEQFFGPGTRLTVL.

J is TRBJ2-2 and V is TRBV2; 9 nucleotides match TRBD1. V was clipped by 7 bases and J by 4 bases; unmatched bases: 10. The CDR3 totals 16 residues. CDR1 is SNHLY, CDR2 FYNNEI, per germline. This CDR3 is CASTGTGRFSTGELFF. CDR3 bases: TGTGCCAGCACCGGGACAGGGAGGTTTTCCACCGGGGAGCTGTTTTTT. Combining the CDR3 with reference TRBV2 and TRBJ2-2 gives the whole variable domain EPEVTQTPSHQVTQMGQEVILRCVPISNHLYFYWYRQILGQKVEFLVSFYNNEISEKSEIFDDQFSVERPDGSNFTLKIRSTKLEDSAMYFCASTGTGRFSTGELFFGEGSRLTVL.

The chain has TRBV28 and TRBJ2-7; 16 nucleotides match TRBD2. Germline V CDR1 and CDR2: MDHEN, SYDVKM. Unmatched junction bases numbered 14, after V lost 5 bases and J lost 4 bases. This CDR3 spans 19 amino acids. DNA for the CDR3: TGTGCCAGCAGTCCGAGGAAAGGGACTAGCGGGGGGGCCCCTTACGAGCAGTACTTC. Protein product: CASSPRKGTSGGAPYEQYF.

About this clone: One end of the junction varies from germline; a read error may be responsible. J is TRBJ2-1 and V is TRBV6-5; 9 bases fit TRBD2. Looked up from germline, CDR1 is MNHEY and CDR2 is SVGAGI. The CDR3 totals 15 residues. The CDR3 nucleotides read TGTGCCAGCAGTGACTCGCGGGGGGGCTACAATGAGCAGTTCTTC. Protein product: CASSDSRGGYNEQFF.

The V call is TRBV7-9, the J call TRBJ2-7; 7 nucleotides match TRBD1. The CDR3 runs 16 residues. Germline CDR1 SEHNR, CDR2 FQNEAQ (reference sequence). After removal of 7 bases from V and 1 base from J, the junction contained 13 bases not matched to a gene. CDR3 bases: TGTGCCAGCATGCTATATTACCCGGGACAGTCCTACGAGCAGTACTTC. Its translation: CASMLYYPGQSYEQYF.

The rearrangement joins TRBV6-1 to TRBJ2-5; 10 bases fit TRBD1. Germline lookup yields CDR1 MNHNS and CDR2 SASEGT. V was pared by 8 bases and J by 4 bases, with 10 bases of the junction left unmatched. This CDR3 is 15 amino acids long. The CDR3 region has the DNA TGTGCCAGCCAGAACGGGGGGACAGGGGTAGAGACCCAGTACTTC. Translated, it gives CASQNGGTGVETQYF.

This clone was counted a few times. The chain couples TRBV13 to TRBJ2-7; 8 nucleotides line up with TRBD1. This CDR3 contains 13 residues. The V and J ends lost 7 bases and 3 bases, in that order; junction bases with no gene match: 5. Germline CDR1 PRHDT, CDR2 FYEKMQ (reference sequence). The CDR3 DNA reads TGTGCCAGCACCGAAGGACAGGGCTACGAGCAGTACTTC. This gives the protein CASTEGQGYEQYF.

J is TRBJ2-2 and V is TRBV5-6; tentative D call: TRBD1 (5 bases). This CDR3 has 14 residues. Trimming removed 0 bases from V and 4 bases from J, with 7 bases in between. CDR1 SGHDT and CDR2 YYEEEE come from the germline V gene. In DNA form, the CDR3 reads TGTGCCAGCAGCTTGGGTGGGGCCACCGGGGAGCTGTTTTTT. Translated, it gives CASSLGGATGELFF.

The J gene is TRBJ2-7, the V gene TRBV7-9; D is ambiguous. The CDR3 has 13 residues. The V gene lost 3 bases and the J gene lost 1 base, with 7 bases spanning the gap. From germline, CDR1 is SEHNR and CDR2 FQNEAQ (reference sequence). The CDR3 loop is CASSFGLSYEQYF. CDR3 DNA sequence: TGTGCCAGCAGCTTTGGCCTTTCCTACGAGCAGTACTTC.

The rearrangement links TRBV7-2 to TRBJ2-4; D is perhaps TRBD2 (6 bases). This CDR3 comprises 14 residues. CDR1 and CDR2 from the germline V gene are SGHTA and FQGNSA. Between the trimmed V and J ends, which lost 6 bases and 7 bases, there was a span of 16 bases. The CDR3, as DNA: TGTGCCAGCAGATCCACTAGCAAGGGGAACATTCAGTACTTC. As protein: CASRSTSKGNIQYF.

The table lists this clone with a few counts. This chain joins TRBV7-9 and TRBJ2-3, with 9 nucleotides matching TRBD2. CDR1 and CDR2 from the germline V gene are SEHNR and FQNEAQ (reference sequence). The V and J ends lost 4 bases and 2 bases, in that order; junction bases with no gene match: 7. The CDR3 length is 16 residues. The CDR3 DNA is TGTGCCAGCAGCTCGAGCCCTAGCGGGATCACAGATACGCAGTATTTT. Residues: CASSSSPSGITDTQYF.

The chain uses TRBV7-2 and TRBJ1-1, with a possible D match to TRBD1 (6 bases). V shed 5 bases and J shed 0 bases, with 16 bases lying between them. This CDR3 has 16 amino acids. Germline CDR1 is SGHTA and CDR2 is FQGNSA. CDR3 region: CASSPTGGGMNTEAFF. In DNA form, the CDR3 reads TGTGCCAGCAGCCCCACAGGTGGGGGCATGAACACTGAAGCTTTCTTT.

This chain joins TRBV9 and TRBJ2-5; the match to TRBD2 covers 8 bases. The J segment lost 5 bases and the V segment lost 0 bases, leaving 12 bases of the junction unmatched. Germline V gene data show CDR1 as SGDLS and CDR2 as YYNGEE. The CDR3 is 17 amino acids. This CDR3 reads CASSVAKTGGPTETQYF. CDR3 sequence (DNA): TGTGCCAGCAGCGTAGCTAAAACGGGGGGGCCGACGGAGACCCAGTACTTC.

This sequence joins TRBV18 and TRBJ2-7; 7 nucleotides line up with TRBD2. The CDR3 runs 16 residues. The V and J ends lost 3 bases and 6 bases, in that order; junction bases with no gene match: 14. Germline CDR1 KGHSH, CDR2 LQKENI. The CDR3 loop reads CASSPRGEGRPGEQYF. Written as DNA, the CDR3 is TGTGCCAGCTCACCCCGCGGGGAGGGGCGTCCAGGCGAGCAGTACTTC.

This sequence joins TRBV6-6 and TRBJ2-5; 9 positions agree with TRBD2. This CDR3 contains 13 residues. Germline-derived CDR1 and CDR2 are MNHNY and SVGAGI (reference sequence). V dropped 7 bases and J dropped 2; count of bases not matched to a gene: 2. CDR3 residues: CASNLAGQETQYF. DNA of the CDR3: TGTGCCAGCAACCTAGCGGGGCAAGAGACCCAGTACTTC.

The chain couples TRBV7-8 to TRBJ1-2; 9 bases fit TRBD1. There are 17 residues in the CDR3. Germline trimming cut 4 bases from V and 7 bases from J; bases unmatched to any gene: 16. CDR1 is SGHVS and CDR2 is FQNEAQ in the germline V gene. For the CDR3, the DNA is TGTGCCAGCAGCTCACTATTCGCCCGGGACAGGGATAGTGGCTACACCTTC. Residues: CASSSLFARDRDSGYTF.

J is TRBJ1-4 and V is TRBV14, with D perhaps matching TRBD1 (5 bases). The germline gives CDR1 SGHDN, CDR2 FVKESK. This CDR3 region has 15 residues. V shed 4 bases and J shed 0 bases, with 9 bases lying between them. CDR3 nucleotides: TGTGCCAGCAGCCCCAGGGTTGCAACTAATGAAAAACTGTTTTTT. It translates to CASSPRVATNEKLFF.

V and J are TRBV6-1 and TRBJ2-5, with 9 nucleotides matching TRBD1. The closer fit of TRBJ2-7 to the DNA end suggests the J call may be wrong. CDR3 size: 14 residues. In germline, CDR1 is MNHNS, CDR2 SASEGT. In DNA, the CDR3 is TGTGCCAGCAGTGAACGGGACAGGGCCCACGAGCAGTACTTC. Protein: CASSERDRAHEQYF.

The V call is TRBV6-1, the J call TRBJ1-5, with D unclear. Per germline, CDR1 MNHNS and CDR2 SASEGT. CDR3 length: 15 amino acids. V dropped 2 bases and J dropped 1 base, with 9 bases sitting between them. The CDR3 coding sequence is TGTGCCAGCAGTGAACGCGGAAGCAGCAATCAGCCCCAGCATTTT. This sequence encodes CASSERGSSNQPQHF.

V gene TRBV29-1 combines with J gene TRBJ1-5, with D uncertain. Germline V gene data show CDR1 as SQVTM and CDR2 as ANQGSEA. This CDR3 is built from 13 residues. V gave up 2 bases and J gave up 3 bases, with 8 bases separating them. The CDR3, as DNA: TGCAGCGTTGAATCGGGGTTCAATCAGCCCCAGCATTTT. This sequence encodes CSVESGFNQPQHF. Variable domain in full (rest from reference TRBV29-1 and TRBJ1-5): SAVISQKPSRDICQRGTSLTIQCQVDSQVTMMFWYRQQPGQSLTLIATANQGSEATYESGFVIDKFPISRPNLTFSTLTVSNMSPEDSSIYLCSVESGFNQPQHFGDGTRLSIL.

This chain connects TRBV30 to TRBJ2-3; 8 bases match TRBD2. Unmatched junction bases numbered 4, after V lost 0 bases and J lost 2 bases. CDR3 length: 15 amino acids. Germline loops: CDR1 GTSNPN, CDR2 SVGIG (reference sequence). CDR3 DNA sequence: TGTGCCTGGAGTGTTGGAGCGGGGGTCACAGATACGCAGTATTTT. Translating gives CAWSVGAGVTDTQYF.

V usage is TRBV10-3 and J usage is TRBJ2-6; weak D call: TRBD1 (6 bases). Trimming cost V 0 bases and J 4 bases, with 10 bases left between them. Looked up from germline, CDR1 is ENHRY and CDR2 is SYGVKD. The CDR3 length is 16 residues. CDR3 in amino acids: CAISESAGAGANVLTF. As DNA, the CDR3 is TGTGCCATCAGTGAGTCTGCAGGGGCCGGGGCCAACGTCCTGACTTTC.

For the CDR3, the DNA is TGTGCCAGCAGCTCCGCTGCGGTCTCCTACAATGAGCAGTTCTTC. It encodes CASSSAAVSYNEQFF. The chain links TRBV7-9 to TRBJ2-1; D remains ambiguous. CDR1 is SEHNR, CDR2 FQNEAQ, per germline (reference sequence). V was trimmed by 4 bases and J by 0 bases, leaving 10 bases between them. The CDR3 runs 15 residues.

The sample holds a few counts of this clone. V usage is TRBV7-9 and J usage is TRBJ2-7; no reliable D call. The V gene lost 4 bases and the J gene lost 2 bases, with 9 bases spanning the gap. This CDR3 is 13 amino acids long. Germline V gene sequence: CDR1 SEHNR, CDR2 FQNEAQ (reference sequence). CDR3 in amino acids: CASSSPPPYEQYF. As DNA, the CDR3 is TGTGCCAGCAGCTCCCCTCCCCCCTACGAGCAGTACTTC. Full variable domain (outside the CDR3, taken from reference TRBV7-9 and TRBJ2-7): DTGVSQNPRHKITKRGQNVTFRCDPISEHNRLYWYRQTLGQGPEFLTYFQNEAQLEKSRLLSDRFSAERPKGSFSTLEIQRTEQGDSAMYLCASSSPPPYEQYFGPGTRLTVT.